Below are 31 T cell receptor beta chains sequenced from a single sample in a study of technical replicates of blood from several donors. The table came from immunoSEQ multiplex PCR; TCRdb's copy has only in-frame clones and leaves some out. Of roughly 76,000 clones in the sample, 65% to 90% are singletons; the top ten hold roughly 4.8%. Sequencing input: PBMCs. Source of these receptors: a human donor in good health. Some clones in this sample may be carry-over from other donors' samples.

The gene calls are TRBV7-2 and TRBJ2-2; D is unclear. The CDR3 spans 18 residues. V lost 0 bases and J 0 bases, leaving 14 bases between the germline ends. Per the germline V gene, CDR1 is SGHTA and CDR2 is FQGNSA. Written as DNA, the CDR3 is TGTGCCAGCAGCTTAGCCATGTTGGGCATCGCGAACACCGGGGAGCTGTTTTTT. Protein sequence: CASSLAMLGIANTGELFF.

As DNA, the CDR3 is TGTGCCAGCAGTGAAGTTCCGGGAGCGGGCTACGAGCAGTACTTC. It specifies CASSEVPGAGYEQYF. The chain links TRBV2 to TRBJ2-7, with D possibly being TRBD2 (6 bases). Per germline, CDR1 SNHLY and CDR2 FYNNEI. V was pared by 1 base and J by 3 bases, with 13 bases between. There are 15 residues in the CDR3.

This clone was detected once. This chain joins TRBV4-3 and TRBJ2-5, with D possibly TRBD2 on 5 matching bases. V was pared by 5 bases and J by 5 bases, with 18 bases between. Germline V CDR1 and CDR2: LGHNA, YSLEER. CDR3 size: 15 residues. In nucleotides, the CDR3 is TGCGCCAGCAGCGAGCATGGCGGCACGGGGGAGACCCAGTACTTC. It is translated as CASSEHGGTGETQYF.

The chain links TRBV12-5 to TRBJ1-1, with 12 bases that match TRBD1. CDR3 length: 14 amino acids. From germline, CDR1 is LGHNT and CDR2 FRNRAP. Losses at the gene ends were 5 bases for V and 2 bases for J; bases not matched to a gene: 0. The DNA of the CDR3 is TGTGCTAGTGGTGGGACAGGGGGCAACACTGAAGCTTTCTTT. Translation: CASGGTGGNTEAFF.

The chain combines TRBV11-2 with TRBJ2-7; TRBD2 matches at 14 bases. CDR1 and CDR2 (germline): SGHAT, FQNNGV. J lost 6 bases, V lost 4 bases, and 5 bases had no gene match. The CDR3 length is 15 residues. This CDR3 is CASSSGTSGRGEQYF. The CDR3 region has the DNA TGTGCCAGCAGCTCAGGGACTAGCGGGAGAGGCGAGCAGTACTTC.

V gene TRBV6-1 combines with J gene TRBJ1-5; D call uncertain. Trimming took 4 bases from V and 0 from J, leaving 4 bases between them. The length of the CDR3 is 13 residues. Germline V gene data show CDR1 as MNHNS and CDR2 as SASEGT. The CDR3 loop reads CASSVYSNQPQHF. CDR3 nucleotide sequence: TGTGCCAGCAGTGTGTATAGCAATCAGCCCCAGCATTTT.

The chain has TRBV7-9 and TRBJ1-6; 9 nucleotides line up with TRBD1. The CDR3 is made up of 15 amino acids. The germline CDR1 and CDR2 sequences are SEHNR and FQNEAQ (reference sequence). V dropped 5 bases and J dropped 8; count of bases not matched to a gene: 7. The CDR3 here is CASSPKGQGDSPLHF. The CDR3 bases are TGTGCCAGCAGCCCAAAGGGACAGGGTGATTCACCCCTCCACTTT.

In DNA, the CDR3 is TGTGCCAGCAGCTCCTATGACCGGGAACGAGAGCAGTACTTC. Translation: CASSSYDREREQYF. The V and J genes are TRBV7-2 and TRBJ2-7; a weak D match, TRBD2 (5 bases). From germline, CDR1 is SGHTA and CDR2 FQGNSA. CDR3 length: 14 residues. V lost 4 bases to trimming and J lost 7 bases, with 17 bases between them.

The gene calls are TRBV15 and TRBJ2-3; 10 bases are shared with TRBD1. Germline V lookup: CDR1 LNHNV, CDR2 YYDKDF (reference sequence). Trimming at V came to 0 bases and at J to 6 bases, leaving 6 bases not matched to a gene. The CDR3 extends over 16 amino acids. CDR3 residues: CATSRDRGQGVDTQYF. In DNA, the CDR3 is TGTGCCACCAGCAGAGATCGAGGACAGGGGGTTGATACGCAGTATTTT.

This chain joins TRBV7-9 and TRBJ2-1; 11 bases agree with TRBD2. The junction had 12 bases not matched to a gene; V was cut back by 5 bases and J by 0 bases. This CDR3 is 19 amino acids long. Germline V lookup: CDR1 SEHNR, CDR2 FQNEAQ (reference sequence). This CDR3 reads CASSPPASGGHFSYNEQFF. CDR3 in DNA: TGTGCCAGCAGCCCCCCGGCTAGCGGGGGGCATTTCTCCTACAATGAGCAGTTCTTC. Full variable domain (missing parts from reference TRBV7-9 and TRBJ2-1): DTGVSQNPRHKITKRGQNVTFRCDPISEHNRLYWYRQTLGQGPEFLTYFQNEAQLEKSRLLSDRFSAERPKGSFSTLEIQRTEQGDSAMYLCASSPPASGGHFSYNEQFFGPGTRLTVL.

The V gene is TRBV7-9, the J gene TRBJ1-2; 7 nucleotides match TRBD1. The V and J ends lost 1 base and 7 bases, in that order; junction bases with no gene match: 3. Germline V lookup: CDR1 SEHNR, CDR2 FQNEAQ (reference sequence). This CDR3 has 13 amino acids. CDR3 sequence: CASSLVGGSGYTF. CDR3 sequence (DNA): TGTGCCAGCAGCTTAGTAGGGGGCTCTGGCTACACCTTC.

J is TRBJ1-5 and V is TRBV11-3; 8 bases agree with TRBD1. The CDR3 spans 18 residues. Germline lookup yields CDR1 SGHNT and CDR2 YENEEA. V was clipped by 5 bases and J by 4 bases; unmatched bases: 16. CDR3 sequence reads: CASSQGGDRRFRNQPQHF. In nucleotides, the CDR3 is TGTGCCAGCAGCCAGGGGGGGGACAGGAGGTTTCGTAATCAGCCCCAGCATTTT.

The chain combines TRBV7-2 with TRBJ2-7; D perhaps matches TRBD2 (6 bases). The CDR3 contains 14 residues. Germline loops: CDR1 SGHTA, CDR2 FQGNSA. Trimming left V 1 base short and J 3 bases short, with 10 bases between. This chain's CDR3 is CASSLDGGSYEQYF. In DNA, the CDR3 is TGTGCCAGCAGCTTAGACGGGGGAAGCTACGAGCAGTACTTC.

V gene TRBV5-1 combines with J gene TRBJ2-5; maybe TRBD2 (5 bases). The V gene's germline CDR1 is SGHRS and CDR2 YFSETQ. Trimming stripped 0 bases from V and 7 bases from J, with 16 bases between. The length of the CDR3 is 15 residues. Here the CDR3 reads CASSLGGTRFGTQYF. The CDR3 nucleotides read TGCGCCAGCAGCTTGGGGGGAACTAGATTCGGGACCCAGTACTTC.

The CDR3 DNA is TGTGCCAGCGGGGCTCAACGGGGCTACACCTTC. The encoded protein is CASGAQRGYTF. The chain couples TRBV6-6 to TRBJ1-2; TRBD1 might be the D (5 bases). CDR1 and CDR2 from the germline V gene are MNHNY and SVGAGI (reference sequence). Trimming left V 8 bases short and J 8 bases short, with 12 bases between. The CDR3 covers 11 residues.

This chain connects TRBV5-1 to TRBJ1-2; the D gene is possibly TRBD1 (6 bases). Germline assignment: CDR1 SGHRS and CDR2 YFSETQ. CDR3 length equals 17 residues. V was trimmed by 4 bases and J by 4 bases, leaving 23 bases between them. CDR3 coding DNA: TGCGCCAGCAGCGGCGTTACAGGGACGGAAACTTTCTATGGCTACACCTTC. As protein: CASSGVTGTETFYGYTF.

The chain uses TRBV11-1 and TRBJ2-7; D is unclear. Germline values: CDR1 SGHAT, CDR2 FQDESV (reference sequence). Trimming removed 5 bases from V and 0 bases from J, with 8 bases in between. The CDR3 totals 13 residues. The DNA for the CDR3 is TGTGCCAGCAGCCCACTTAACTCCTACGAGCAGTACTTC. Protein product: CASSPLNSYEQYF.

V usage is TRBV10-1 and J usage is TRBJ1-1; 8 positions match TRBD1. From germline, CDR1 is WNHNN and CDR2 SYGVQD (reference sequence). The CDR3 has 13 amino acids. V shed 9 bases and J 0 bases; nucleotides not matched to a gene: 3. This CDR3 reads CASTGGMNTEAFF. The CDR3 DNA reads TGCGCCAGTACAGGGGGAATGAACACTGAAGCTTTCTTT.

V is TRBV20-1 and J is TRBJ2-7; no definite D call. This CDR3 has 10 amino acids. CDR1 is DFQATT and CDR2 is SNEGSKA in the germline V gene (reference sequence). V lost 2 bases and J lost 5, with 4 bases in between. The CDR3 nucleotides are TGCAGTGCTAGACAGAACGAGCAGTACTTC. Translating it yields CSARQNEQYF.

Regarding this clone: Compared with germline, one end of the junction differs, possibly owing to a read error. The chain joins TRBV7-3 to TRBJ2-7, with a tentative D call TRBD1 (6 bases). This CDR3 region has 15 residues. CDR1 is SGHTA, CDR2 FQGTGA, per germline. DNA for the CDR3: TGTGCCAGCAGCATAACTACAGGGATCTCCTACGAGCAGTACTTC. This encodes CASSITTGISYEQYF.

J is TRBJ2-3 and V is TRBV7-7; TRBD1 matches 7 bases. The CDR3 spans 14 residues. From germline, CDR1 is SSHAT and CDR2 FNYEAQ (reference sequence). With 3 bases clipped from V and 2 bases from J, the junction kept 2 bases outside the gene matches. For the CDR3, the DNA is TGTGCCAGCAGCTTGGGACAGTCCACAGATACGCAGTATTTT. Amino acid sequence: CASSLGQSTDTQYF.

The chain has TRBV30 and TRBJ1-5, with 7 nucleotides matching TRBD1. CDR3 length: 16 residues. V lost 0 bases and J lost 0; bases outside the gene matches: 5. Germline V lookup: CDR1 GTSNPN, CDR2 SVGIG (reference sequence). The CDR3 coding sequence is TGTGCCTGGAGTGTTGGGACAGCGTATAGCAATCAGCCCCAGCATTTT. As protein: CAWSVGTAYSNQPQHF.

The gene calls are TRBV6-5 and TRBJ1-6; TRBD1 might be the D (5 bases). CDR3 length: 14 residues. Per germline, CDR1 MNHEY and CDR2 SVGAGI. V dropped 1 base and J dropped 7 bases, with 8 bases sitting between them. The CDR3 nucleotides are TGTGCCAGCAGTTACTTAGGGGTAAATTCACCCCTCCACTTT. It is translated as CASSYLGVNSPLHF.

The chain's CDR3 is CASSGRVAGGHTDTQYF. Here the CDR3 DNA reads TGTGCCAGCAGCGGGCGAGTAGCGGGGGGACACACAGATACGCAGTATTTT. The rearrangement uses TRBV9 and TRBJ2-3; 10 nucleotides agree with TRBD2. The J segment lost 2 bases and the V segment lost 3 bases, leaving 9 bases of the junction unmatched. CDR1 SGDLS and CDR2 YYNGEE come from the germline V gene. The CDR3 has 17 residues.

The CDR3 protein is CASSRGQTYEQYF. CDR3 nucleotides: TGTGCCAGCAGCCGCGGACAGACCTACGAGCAGTACTTC. V gene TRBV28 combines with J gene TRBJ2-7, with a tentative D call TRBD1 (6 bases). The CDR3 consists of 13 residues. V was trimmed by 6 bases and J by 2 bases, leaving 11 bases between them. CDR1 and CDR2 (germline): MDHEN, SYDVKM.

V is TRBV27 and J is TRBJ1-6; TRBD1 aligns across 8 bases. V lost 5 bases and J lost 4; bases outside the gene matches: 4. The CDR3 is 15 residues long. Germline V CDR1 and CDR2: MNHEY, SMNVEV (reference sequence). DNA for the CDR3: TGTGCCAGCAGTAAGAGACAGGGGTATAATTCACCCCTCCACTTT. As protein: CASSKRQGYNSPLHF.

This sequence joins TRBV4-1 and TRBJ2-1; 15 nucleotides line up with TRBD2. The V gene's germline CDR1 is MGHRA and CDR2 YSYEKL. V was clipped by 2 bases and J by 6 bases; unmatched bases: 5. The CDR3 runs to 17 residues. As DNA, the CDR3 is TGCGCCAGCAGCCAAATAGGGGGACTAGCGGGGGGCAATGAGCAGTTCTTC. This gives the protein CASSQIGGLAGGNEQFF.

The chain links TRBV9 to TRBJ2-7; D may be TRBD2 (6 bases). V gave up 0 bases and J gave up 4 bases, with 17 bases separating them. The CDR3 is 16 residues long. Germline CDR1 reads SGDLS; CDR2 reads YYNGEE. Here the CDR3 reads CASSVAPSPRGYEQYF. The CDR3 DNA reads as TGTGCCAGCAGCGTAGCTCCTTCACCGCGGGGATACGAGCAGTACTTC.

The chain links TRBV30 to TRBJ1-2; 7 positions agree with TRBD1. The CDR3 sequence is 14 residues long. J lost 4 bases, V lost 3 bases, and 8 bases had no gene match. CDR1 and CDR2 (germline): GTSNPN, SVGIG (reference sequence). CDR3 residues: CAWRARTGLYGYTF. The CDR3 bases are TGTGCCTGGAGGGCTCGGACAGGACTCTATGGCTACACCTTC.

V and J are TRBV5-4 and TRBJ2-3; 7 bases match TRBD2. The V and J ends lost 1 base and 5 bases, in that order; junction bases with no gene match: 4. Germline CDR1 reads SGHNT; CDR2 reads YYREEE (reference sequence). The CDR3 covers 14 residues. The CDR3 loop reads CASSLSREGDTQYF. For the CDR3, the DNA is TGTGCCAGCAGCTTGAGCAGGGAGGGAGATACGCAGTATTTT.

CDR3 sequence (DNA): TGCGCCAGCAGCCAAGATTCGGGGGACCTCTACGAGCAGTACTTC. Translation gives CASSQDSGDLYEQYF. The rearrangement uses TRBV4-3 and TRBJ2-7; possible D gene TRBD2, 6 bases. Trimming pared 0 bases from V and 3 bases from J, leaving 12 bases between. CDR3 length: 15 residues. CDR1 is LGHNA, CDR2 YSLEER, per germline.